One and the same sample provided the 4 T cell receptor beta chains below, sequenced in a study of blood T cell repertoires in COVID-19. Sequencing used immunoSEQ multiplex PCR; TCRdb keeps in-frame clones, though not all of them. The table lists about 140,000 clones, 60% to 85% of them singletons. Sequencing was performed on peripheral blood. These receptor sequences come from a woman older than 75 with active or convalescent COVID-19.

J is TRBJ2-5 and V is TRBV7-9; the D gene is possibly TRBD2 (5 bases). The CDR3 has 14 amino acids. Looked up from germline, CDR1 is SEHNR and CDR2 is FQNEAQ (reference sequence). Trimming shortened V by 1 base and J by 4 bases, and 10 bases separated the two germline ends. The CDR3 protein is CASSLGGWGETQYF. The CDR3 bases are TGTGCCAGCAGCTTAGGAGGGTGGGGAGAGACCCAGTACTTC.

The genes are TRBV3-1 (or the pseudogene TRBV3-2) and TRBJ2-3; D unclear. V lost 1 base and J lost 1, with 3 bases in between. CDR1 LGHDT and CDR2 YNNKEL come from the germline V gene (reference sequence). This CDR3 region has 13 residues. This CDR3 reads CASSQAGTDTQYF. Written as DNA, the CDR3 is TGTGCCAGCAGCCAAGCAGGCACAGATACGCAGTATTTT.

The V and J genes are TRBV7-9 and TRBJ2-3; 15 bases are a match to TRBD2. Germline V gene data show CDR1 as SEHNR and CDR2 as FQNEAQ (reference sequence). Trimming at V came to 5 bases and at J to 9 bases, leaving 9 bases not matched to a gene. CDR3 length: 16 residues. The DNA for the CDR3 is TGTGCCAGCAGCCCCGGACTAGCGGGGGGGCGGTGGACGCAGTATTTT. Encoded protein: CASSPGLAGGRWTQYF.

The sample holds one count of this clone. The chain is built from TRBV5-8 and TRBJ1-5; perhaps TRBD1 as D (5 bases). The CDR3 runs to 15 residues. Trimming shortened V by 4 bases and J by 1 base, and 12 bases separated the two germline ends. CDR1 and CDR2 from the germline V gene are SGHTS and YDEGEE. The CDR3 reads CASSRDSTSNQPQHF. For the CDR3, the DNA is TGTGCCAGCAGCAGAGACAGCACGAGCAATCAGCCCCAGCATTTT.